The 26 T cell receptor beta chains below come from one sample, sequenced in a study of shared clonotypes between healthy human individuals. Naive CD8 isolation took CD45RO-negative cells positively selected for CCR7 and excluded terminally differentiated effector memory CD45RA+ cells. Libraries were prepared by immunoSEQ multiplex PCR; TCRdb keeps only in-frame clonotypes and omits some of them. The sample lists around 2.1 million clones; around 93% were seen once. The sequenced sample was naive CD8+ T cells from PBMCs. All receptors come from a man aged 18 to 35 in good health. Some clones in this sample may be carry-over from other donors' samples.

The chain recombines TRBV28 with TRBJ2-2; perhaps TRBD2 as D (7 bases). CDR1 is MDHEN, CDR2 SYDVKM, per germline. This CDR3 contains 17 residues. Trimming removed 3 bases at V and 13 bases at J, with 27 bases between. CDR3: CASSLVLGGGVEQRLFF. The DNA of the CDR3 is TGTGCCAGCAGTTTGGTCTTAGGGGGGGGCGTCGAACAGAGGCTGTTTTTT.

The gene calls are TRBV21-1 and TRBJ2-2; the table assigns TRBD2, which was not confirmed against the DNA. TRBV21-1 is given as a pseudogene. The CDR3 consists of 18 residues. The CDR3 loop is CASSTGLAGGQRPGELFF. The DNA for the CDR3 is TGTGCCAGCAGCACGGGACTAGCGGGAGGGCAAAGGCCCGGGGAGCTGTTTTTT.

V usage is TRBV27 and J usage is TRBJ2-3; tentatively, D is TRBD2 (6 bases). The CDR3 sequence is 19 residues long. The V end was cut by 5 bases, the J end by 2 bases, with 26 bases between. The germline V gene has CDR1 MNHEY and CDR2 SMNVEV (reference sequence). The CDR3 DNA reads TGTGCCAGCAGTCCCATCCCCCATCTCGAGCGGGCCTACACAGATACGCAGTATTTT. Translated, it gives CASSPIPHLERAYTDTQYF.

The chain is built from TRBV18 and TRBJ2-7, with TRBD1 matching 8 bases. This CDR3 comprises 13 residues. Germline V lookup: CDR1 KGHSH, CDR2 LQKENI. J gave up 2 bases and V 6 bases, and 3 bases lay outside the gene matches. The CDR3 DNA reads TGTGCCAGCTCCGGGACAGGACCCTACGAGCAGTACTTC. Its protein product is CASSGTGPYEQYF.

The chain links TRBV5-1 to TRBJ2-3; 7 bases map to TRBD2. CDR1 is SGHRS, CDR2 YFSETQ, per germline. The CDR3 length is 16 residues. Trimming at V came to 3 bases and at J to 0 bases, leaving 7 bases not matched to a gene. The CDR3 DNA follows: TGCGCCAGCAGCTGGGCCTCTAGCGGAAGCACAGATACGCAGTATTTT. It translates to CASSWASSGSTDTQYF.

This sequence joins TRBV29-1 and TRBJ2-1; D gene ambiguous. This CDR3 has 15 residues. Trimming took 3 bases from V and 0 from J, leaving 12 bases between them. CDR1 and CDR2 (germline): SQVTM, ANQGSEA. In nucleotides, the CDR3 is TGCAGCGTTGACGGTCTCCTCAGCTCCTACAATGAGCAGTTCTTC. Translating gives CSVDGLLSSYNEQFF.

CDR3 sequence reads: CASSLGGRMNTEAFF. The CDR3 DNA reads TGTGCCAGCAGCTTAGGGGGCAGGATGAACACTGAAGCTTTCTTT. V and J are TRBV7-9 and TRBJ1-1, with TRBD1 as a possible D gene (5 bases). Germline-derived CDR1 and CDR2 are SEHNR and FQNEAQ (reference sequence). The V end was cut by 1 base, the J end by 0 bases, with 9 bases between. The CDR3 is made up of 15 amino acids.

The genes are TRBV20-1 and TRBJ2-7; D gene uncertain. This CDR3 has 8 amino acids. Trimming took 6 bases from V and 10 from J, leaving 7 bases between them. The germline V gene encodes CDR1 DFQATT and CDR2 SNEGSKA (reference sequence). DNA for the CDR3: TGCAGTGCCCCAGGACAGTACTTC. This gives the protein CSAPGQYF.

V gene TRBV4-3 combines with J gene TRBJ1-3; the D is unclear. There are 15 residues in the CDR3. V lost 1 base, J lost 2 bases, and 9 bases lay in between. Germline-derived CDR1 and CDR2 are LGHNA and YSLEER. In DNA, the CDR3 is TGCGCCAGCAGCCAAGCCTATCGGGCTGGAAACACCATATATTTT. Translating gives CASSQAYRAGNTIYF.

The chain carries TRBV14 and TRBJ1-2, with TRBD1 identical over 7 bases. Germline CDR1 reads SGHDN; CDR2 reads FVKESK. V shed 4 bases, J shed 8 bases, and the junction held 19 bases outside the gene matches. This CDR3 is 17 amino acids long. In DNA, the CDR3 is TGTGCCAGCAGCCCGATTCAATCGACAGGGCAAGAGGGGGGCTACACCTTC. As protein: CASSPIQSTGQEGGYTF.

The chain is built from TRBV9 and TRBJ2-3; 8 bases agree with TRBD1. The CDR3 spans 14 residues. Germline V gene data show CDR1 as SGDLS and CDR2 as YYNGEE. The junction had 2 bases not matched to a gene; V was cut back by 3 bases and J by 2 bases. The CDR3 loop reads CASSAQGDTDTQYF. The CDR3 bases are TGTGCCAGCAGCGCACAGGGGGACACAGATACGCAGTATTTT.

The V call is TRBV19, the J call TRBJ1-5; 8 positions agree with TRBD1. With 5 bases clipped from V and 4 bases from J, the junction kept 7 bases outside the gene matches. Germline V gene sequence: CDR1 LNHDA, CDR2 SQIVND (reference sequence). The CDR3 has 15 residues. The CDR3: CASSGRDRWNQPQHF. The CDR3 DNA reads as TGTGCCAGTAGTGGCCGGGACAGGTGGAATCAGCCCCAGCATTTT.

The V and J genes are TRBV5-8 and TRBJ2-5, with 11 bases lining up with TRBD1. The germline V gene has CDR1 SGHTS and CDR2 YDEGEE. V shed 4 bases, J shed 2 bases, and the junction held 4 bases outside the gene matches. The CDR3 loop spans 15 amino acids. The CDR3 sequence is CASSPGTGGQETQYF. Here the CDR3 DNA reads TGTGCCAGCAGCCCCGGGACAGGGGGACAAGAGACCCAGTACTTC.

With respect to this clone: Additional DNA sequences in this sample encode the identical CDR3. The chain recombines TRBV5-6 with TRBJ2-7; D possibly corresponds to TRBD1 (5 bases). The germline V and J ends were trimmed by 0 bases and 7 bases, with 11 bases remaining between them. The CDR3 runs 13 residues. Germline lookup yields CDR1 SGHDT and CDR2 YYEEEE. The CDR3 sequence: CASSLAGPREQYF. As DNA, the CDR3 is TGTGCCAGCAGCTTGGCAGGGCCTCGGGAGCAGTACTTC.

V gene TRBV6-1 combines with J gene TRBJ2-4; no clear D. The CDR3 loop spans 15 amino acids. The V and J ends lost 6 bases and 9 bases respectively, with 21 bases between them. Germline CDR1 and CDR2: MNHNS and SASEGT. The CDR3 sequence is CASSPETAPLGIQYF. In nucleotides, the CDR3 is TGTGCCAGCAGCCCGGAGACGGCCCCGTTGGGCATTCAGTACTTC.

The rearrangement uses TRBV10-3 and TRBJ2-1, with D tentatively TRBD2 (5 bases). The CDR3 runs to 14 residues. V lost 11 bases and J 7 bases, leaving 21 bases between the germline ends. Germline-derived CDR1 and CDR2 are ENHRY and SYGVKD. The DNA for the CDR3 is TGTGCCTCCAACTCCCCCAGCGGTGTAAATGAGCAGTTCTTC. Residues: CASNSPSGVNEQFF.

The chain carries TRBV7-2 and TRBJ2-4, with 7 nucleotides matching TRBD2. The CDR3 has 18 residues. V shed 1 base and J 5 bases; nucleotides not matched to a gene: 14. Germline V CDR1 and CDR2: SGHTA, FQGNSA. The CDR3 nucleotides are TGTGCCAGCAGCTTAGATAGTTGGGGCGGGAGAGGAGAAAACATTCAGTACTTC. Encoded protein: CASSLDSWGGRGENIQYF.

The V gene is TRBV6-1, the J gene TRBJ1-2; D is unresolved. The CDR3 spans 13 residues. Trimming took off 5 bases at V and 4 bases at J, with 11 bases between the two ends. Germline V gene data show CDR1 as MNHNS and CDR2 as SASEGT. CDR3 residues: CASSPGFSYGYTF. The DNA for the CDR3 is TGTGCCAGCAGTCCTGGGTTCTCCTATGGCTACACCTTC.

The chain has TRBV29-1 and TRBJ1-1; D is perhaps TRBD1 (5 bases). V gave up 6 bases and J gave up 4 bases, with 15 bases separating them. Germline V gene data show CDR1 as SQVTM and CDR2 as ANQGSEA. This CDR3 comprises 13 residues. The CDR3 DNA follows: TGCAGCGTGGGGCCCGGGGCGGGCACTGAAGCTTTCTTT. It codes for CSVGPGAGTEAFF.

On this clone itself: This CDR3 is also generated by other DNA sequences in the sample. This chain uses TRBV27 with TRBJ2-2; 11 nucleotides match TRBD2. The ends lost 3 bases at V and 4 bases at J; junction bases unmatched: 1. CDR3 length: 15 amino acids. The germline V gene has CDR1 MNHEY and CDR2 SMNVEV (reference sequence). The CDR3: CASSLGTSGTGELFF. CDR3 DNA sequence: TGTGCCAGCAGTTTGGGGACTAGCGGCACCGGGGAGCTGTTTTTT.

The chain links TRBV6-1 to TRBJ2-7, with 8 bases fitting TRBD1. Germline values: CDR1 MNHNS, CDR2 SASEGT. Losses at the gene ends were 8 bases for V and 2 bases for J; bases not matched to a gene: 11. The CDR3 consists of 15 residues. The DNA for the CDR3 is TGTGCCAGCCGGACAGGGACCGGGCCTACCTACGAGCAGTACTTC. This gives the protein CASRTGTGPTYEQYF.

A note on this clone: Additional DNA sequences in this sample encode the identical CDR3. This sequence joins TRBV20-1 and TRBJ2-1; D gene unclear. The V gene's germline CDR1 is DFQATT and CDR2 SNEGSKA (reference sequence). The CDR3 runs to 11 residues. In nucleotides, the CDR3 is TGCAGCGCACTACTTTACAATGAGCAGTTCTTC. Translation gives CSALLYNEQFF.

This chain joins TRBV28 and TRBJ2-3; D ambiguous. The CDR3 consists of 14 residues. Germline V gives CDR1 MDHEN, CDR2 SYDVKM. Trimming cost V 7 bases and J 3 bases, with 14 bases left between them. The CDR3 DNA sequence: TGTGCCAGCACCGCAACAGCGACAACAGATACGCAGTATTTT. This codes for CASTATATTDTQYF.

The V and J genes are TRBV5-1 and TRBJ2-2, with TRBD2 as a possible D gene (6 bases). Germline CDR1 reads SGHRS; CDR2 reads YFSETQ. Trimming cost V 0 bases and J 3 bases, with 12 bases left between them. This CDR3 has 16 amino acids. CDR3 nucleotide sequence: TGCGCCAGCAGCTTGGGGAGGGATTTGGACACCGGGGAGCTGTTTTTT. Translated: CASSLGRDLDTGELFF. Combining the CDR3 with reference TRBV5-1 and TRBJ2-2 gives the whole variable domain KAGVTQTPRYLIKTRGQQVTLSCSPISGHRSVSWYQQTPGQGLQFLFEYFSETQRNKGNFPGRFSGRQFSNSRSEMNVSTLELGDSALYLCASSLGRDLDTGELFFGEGSRLTVL.

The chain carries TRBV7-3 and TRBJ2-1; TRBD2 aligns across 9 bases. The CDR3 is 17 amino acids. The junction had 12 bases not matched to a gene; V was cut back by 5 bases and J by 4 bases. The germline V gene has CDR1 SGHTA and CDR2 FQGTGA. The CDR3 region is CASSLGAGLAGYNEQFF. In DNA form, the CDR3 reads TGTGCCAGCAGCCTTGGGGCCGGGCTAGCGGGATACAATGAGCAGTTCTTC.

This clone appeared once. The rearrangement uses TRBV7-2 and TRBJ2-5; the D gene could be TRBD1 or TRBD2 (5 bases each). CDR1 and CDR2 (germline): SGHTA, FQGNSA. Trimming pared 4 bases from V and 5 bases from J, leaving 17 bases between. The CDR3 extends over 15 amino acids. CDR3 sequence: CASSSPIWGYETQYF. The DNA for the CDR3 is TGTGCCAGCAGCTCCCCGATATGGGGGTACGAGACCCAGTACTTC.